This entry concerns a single T cell receptor (beta chain). V was clipped by 2 bases and J by 5 bases; unmatched bases: 4. The length of the CDR3 is 14 residues. CDR1 LNHNV and CDR2 YYDKDF come from the germline V gene (reference sequence). This sample was taken from a study of blood T cell repertoires in COVID-19. Study as a whole: Sites across the United States, Italy and Spain contributed samples from acute and convalescent COVID-19.

The data were produced by immunoSEQ multiplex PCR, yet TCRdb's version contains in-frame clones alone and is incomplete. The data show over 95,000 clones, about four fifths seen once. The rearrangement uses TRBV15 and TRBJ2-5; 8 bases line up with TRBD1. The sequencing input was peripheral blood. The TCR was taken from a man aged 65-85 years with active or convalescent COVID-19. CDR3 protein: CATSRPGGRETQYF. CDR3 DNA sequence: TGTGCCACCAGCAGACCAGGGGGCCGGGAGACCCAGTACTTC.